This T cell receptor beta chain was profiled in a study of control samples from healthy donors and cancer patients. Method: immunoSEQ multiplex PCR; TCRdb's copy keeps in-frame clones and lacks some. Seen here are about 86,000 clones, 70% to 90% observed once, and the top ten hold roughly a tenth. Germline V lookup: CDR1 MNHEY, CDR2 SMNVEV (reference sequence). V shed 5 bases and J shed 2 bases, with 12 bases lying between them. The CDR3 extends over 15 amino acids. Specimen: PBMCs. The sequence was collected from a woman aged 45-65 years with colorectal cancer. The chain couples TRBV27 to TRBJ1-4; no clear D gene. Written as DNA, the CDR3 is TGTGCCAGCAGTCCGAGGTCGGGGACTAATGAAAAACTGTTTTTT. Its protein is CASSPRSGTNEKLFF.